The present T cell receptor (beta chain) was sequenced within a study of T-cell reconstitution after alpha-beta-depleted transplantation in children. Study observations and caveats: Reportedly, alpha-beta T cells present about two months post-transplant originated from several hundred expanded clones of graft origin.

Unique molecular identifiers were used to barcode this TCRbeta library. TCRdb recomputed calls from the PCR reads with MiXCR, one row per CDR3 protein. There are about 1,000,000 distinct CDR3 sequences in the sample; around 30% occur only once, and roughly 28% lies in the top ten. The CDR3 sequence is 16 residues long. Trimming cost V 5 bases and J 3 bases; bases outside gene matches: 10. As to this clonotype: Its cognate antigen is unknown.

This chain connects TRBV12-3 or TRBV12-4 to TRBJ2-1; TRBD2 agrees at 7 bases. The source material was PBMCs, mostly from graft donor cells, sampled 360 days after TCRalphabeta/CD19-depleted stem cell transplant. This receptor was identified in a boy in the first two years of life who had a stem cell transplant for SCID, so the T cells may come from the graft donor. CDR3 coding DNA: TGTGCCAGCAGTCCTCTAACCGGGGGGTACTACAATGAGCAGTTCTTC. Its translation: CASSPLTGGYYNEQFF.